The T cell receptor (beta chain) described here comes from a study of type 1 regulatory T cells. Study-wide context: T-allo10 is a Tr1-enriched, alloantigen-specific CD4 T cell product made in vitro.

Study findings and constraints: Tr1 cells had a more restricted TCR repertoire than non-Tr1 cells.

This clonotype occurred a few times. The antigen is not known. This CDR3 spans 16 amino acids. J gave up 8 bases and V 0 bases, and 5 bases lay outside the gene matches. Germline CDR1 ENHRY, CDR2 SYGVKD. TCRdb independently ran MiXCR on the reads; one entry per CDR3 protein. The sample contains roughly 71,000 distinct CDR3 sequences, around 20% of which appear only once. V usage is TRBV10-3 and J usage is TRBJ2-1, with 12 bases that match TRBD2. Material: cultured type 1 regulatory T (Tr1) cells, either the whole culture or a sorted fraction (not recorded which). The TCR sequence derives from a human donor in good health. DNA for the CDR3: TGTGCCATCAGTGAGTCGAGTGCTAGCGGGAGGGATGAGCAGTTCTTC. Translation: CAISESSASGRDEQFF.